These 24 T cell receptor beta chains came from one sample sequenced in a study of shared clonotypes between healthy human individuals. TCRdb's copy holds only in-frame clones and misses some; the assay was immunoSEQ multiplex PCR. The data contain about 800,000 clones, about 97% of them seen just once; the ten biggest clones take up under 0.3%. CD8 cells regarded as naive lacked CD45RO, were positively chosen for CCR7, and omitted terminally differentiated effector memory CD45RA+ cells. The material sequenced was naive CD8+ T cells sorted from blood. The receptors derive from a young man in good health.

The rearrangement uses TRBV7-2 and TRBJ2-3; 9 nucleotides line up with TRBD2. Germline V gene data show CDR1 as SGHTA and CDR2 as FQGNSA. CDR3 size: 17 residues. V trimming: 0 bases; J trimming: 1 base; junction bases outside the gene matches: 5. The CDR3 region has the DNA TGTGCCAGCAGCTTAGCGCCAGCGGGAGGCGGCACAGATACGCAGTATTTT. Protein product: CASSLAPAGGGTDTQYF.

CDR3 coding DNA: TGTGCCAGCAGCTCGCCGTTCGGGACCCAGTACTTC. This gives the protein CASSSPFGTQYF. The J gene is TRBJ2-5, the V gene TRBV11-1; D uncertain. Germline CDR1 reads SGHAT; CDR2 reads FQDESV (reference sequence). V gave up 4 bases and J gave up 7 bases, with 10 bases separating them. The CDR3 is 12 residues long.

CDR3 coding DNA: TGTGCCAGCACCCCTGGGGAGTGGCCCTATGGCTACACCTTC. Protein: CASTPGEWPYGYTF. The chain couples TRBV6-6 to TRBJ1-2, with unresolved D. CDR3 length equals 14 residues. Trimming stripped 7 bases from V and 4 bases from J, with 16 bases between. Per germline, CDR1 MNHNY and CDR2 SVGAGI (reference sequence).

In this sample, this clone turned up once. The chain has TRBV18 and TRBJ2-7; the D is unclear. V was pared by 0 bases and J by 3 bases, with 15 bases between. CDR3 length: 16 amino acids. Germline V lookup: CDR1 KGHSH, CDR2 LQKENI. This CDR3 is CASSPPGVSPFYEQYF. The CDR3 DNA sequence: TGTGCCAGCTCACCACCTGGGGTATCCCCCTTCTACGAGCAGTACTTC.

The chain has TRBV7-2 and TRBJ1-5, with D possibly being TRBD1 (6 bases). V was shortened by 2 bases and J by 3 bases, with 17 bases between the two germline ends. The germline V gene encodes CDR1 SGHTA and CDR2 FQGNSA. The CDR3 extends over 17 amino acids. The DNA of the CDR3 is TGTGCCAGCAGCTTAAGTCCCGGAACAGGGCACAATCAGCCCCAGCATTTT. It yields the protein CASSLSPGTGHNQPQHF.

V and J are TRBV7-9 and TRBJ1-1; D is undetermined. V lost 1 base and J lost 2, with 8 bases in between. This CDR3 contains 14 residues. Per the germline V gene, CDR1 is SEHNR and CDR2 is FQNEAQ (reference sequence). This CDR3 reads CASSLDRFNTEAFF. The CDR3 nucleotides read TGTGCCAGCAGCTTAGACAGATTTAACACTGAAGCTTTCTTT.

The chain recombines TRBV9 with TRBJ2-2; D is perhaps TRBD1 (6 bases). Trimming shortened V by 3 bases and J by 6 bases, and 12 bases separated the two germline ends. CDR3 length equals 14 residues. Germline V lookup: CDR1 SGDLS, CDR2 YYNGEE. CDR3 residues: CASSAYGTPGELFF. CDR3 DNA: TGTGCCAGCAGCGCCTACGGGACACCCGGGGAGCTGTTTTTT.

This rearrangement joins TRBV7-6 to TRBJ2-1, with 9 bases lining up with TRBD2. Germline values: CDR1 SGHVS, CDR2 FNYEAQ. V gave up 5 bases and J gave up 10 bases; unmatched junction bases: 12. The CDR3 loop spans 15 amino acids. This chain's CDR3 is CASSPPEREVIEQFF. In DNA, the CDR3 is TGTGCCAGCAGCCCTCCCGAGCGGGAGGTAATCGAGCAGTTCTTC.

The chain carries TRBV7-8 and TRBJ1-4, with 9 bases aligning to TRBD1. This CDR3 is 14 amino acids long. Germline V gene lookup returns CDR1 SGHVS and CDR2 FQNEAQ. Trimming cost V 0 bases and J 7 bases; bases outside gene matches: 0. The CDR3 reads CASSLATGGEKLFF. Here the CDR3 DNA reads TGTGCCAGCAGCTTAGCGACAGGGGGTGAAAAACTGTTTTTT. The full variable domain, rest sourced from reference TRBV7-8 and TRBJ1-4, is GAGVSQSPRYKVAKRGQDVALRCDPISGHVSLFWYQQALGQGPEFLTYFQNEAQLDKSGLPSDRFFAERPEGSVSTLKIQRTQQEDSAVYLCASSLATGGEKLFFGSGTQLSVL.

The chain joins TRBV5-8 to TRBJ2-7, with D perhaps matching TRBD2 (5 bases). Trimming removed 4 bases at V and 0 bases at J, with 11 bases between. CDR1 is SGHTS and CDR2 is YDEGEE in the germline V gene. The CDR3 totals 14 residues. Written as DNA, the CDR3 is TGTGCCAGCAGCCTGGAGGCGGCCTCCTACGAGCAGTACTTC. Protein: CASSLEAASYEQYF.

The genes are TRBV28 and TRBJ2-3, with D possibly being TRBD1 (6 bases). This CDR3 region has 16 residues. V lost 6 bases and J 8 bases, leaving 24 bases between the germline ends. Germline V gene sequence: CDR1 MDHEN, CDR2 SYDVKM. CDR3 sequence reads: CASRSDRVALIATQYF. In DNA form, the CDR3 reads TGTGCCAGCAGATCGGACAGAGTGGCCCTGATCGCTACGCAGTATTTT.

This chain uses TRBV10-3 with TRBJ2-7; no clear D gene. V lost 0 bases, J lost 1 base, and 10 bases lay in between. The CDR3 loop spans 15 amino acids. CDR1 and CDR2 (germline): ENHRY, SYGVKD. The CDR3 DNA reads TGTGCCATCAGTGAGTCGACTTTTTATTCCTACGAGCAGTACTTC. This codes for CAISESTFYSYEQYF.

This clone has just one count. The chain has TRBV19 and TRBJ2-7; possibly TRBD1 or TRBD2 for D (5 bases each). CDR1 is LNHDA and CDR2 is SQIVND in the germline V gene (reference sequence). V was clipped by 8 bases and J by 6 bases, with 20 bases between them. The CDR3 length is 14 residues. CDR3 nucleotides: TGTGCCAGTCGGGGCGGTTCTTCCTTGGGCGAGCAGTACTTC. Protein sequence: CASRGGSSLGEQYF.

This sequence joins TRBV10-3 and TRBJ1-5; 7 positions match TRBD1. The CDR3 is 15 amino acids. The V gene's germline CDR1 is ENHRY and CDR2 SYGVKD. The V segment lost 4 bases and the J segment 5 bases; nucleotides outside the gene matches: 8. CDR3 coding DNA: TGTGCCATCAGTGGTTCGGGCAGGGGGGATCAGCCCCAGCATTTT. Protein sequence: CAISGSGRGDQPQHF.

J is TRBJ2-3 and V is TRBV6-5; no reliable D call. Trimming took off 4 bases at V and 1 base at J, with 6 bases between the two ends. This CDR3 has 13 residues. Germline lookup yields CDR1 MNHEY and CDR2 SVGAGI. Here the CDR3 DNA reads TGTGCCAGCAGTTCCCTGGGCACAGATACGCAGTATTTT. This codes for CASSSLGTDTQYF.

V gene TRBV10-3 combines with J gene TRBJ1-2; D is uncertain. Trimming removed 3 bases from V and 2 bases from J, with 10 bases in between. This CDR3 is built from 14 residues. CDR1 is ENHRY, CDR2 SYGVKD, per germline. This CDR3 reads CAISDTLPNYGYTF. The CDR3 DNA is TGTGCCATCAGTGACACACTTCCGAACTATGGCTACACCTTC.

The chain employs TRBV7-6 and TRBJ2-7; perhaps TRBD1 as D (6 bases). Trimming shortened V by 5 bases and J by 6 bases, and 17 bases separated the two germline ends. CDR1 is SGHVS, CDR2 FNYEAQ, per germline. CDR3 length equals 14 residues. The CDR3 bases are TGTGCCAGCAGCCTGGAACTGACAGGCACCGAGCAGTACTTC. Encoded protein: CASSLELTGTEQYF.

This chain links TRBV27 with TRBJ2-2, with a weak D call TRBD1 (6 bases). V shed 5 bases and J shed 7 bases, with 17 bases lying between them. This CDR3 has 15 residues. The V gene's germline CDR1 is MNHEY and CDR2 SMNVEV (reference sequence). CDR3 residues: CASSPGQNTIGELFF. CDR3 sequence (DNA): TGTGCCAGCAGTCCCGGACAGAATACGATCGGGGAGCTGTTTTTT.

To note about this clone: The CDR3 ends on some other residue instead of the conserved phenylalanine or tryptophan, so this is likely a read error. The DNA is omitted, as the CDR3 cannot be located on it reliably, and the CDR3 follows TCRdb's listing. The chain links TRBV6-6 to TRBJ2-7. Germline V gives CDR1 MNHNY, CDR2 SVGAGI (reference sequence). The length of the CDR3 is 8 amino acids, counting both ends. This CDR3 reads CATLLTPA.

The rearrangement joins TRBV10-3 to TRBJ1-2; 12 positions match TRBD1. Germline V gene data show CDR1 as ENHRY and CDR2 as SYGVKD. The V gene end was trimmed by 9 bases and the J gene end by 8 bases; junction bases not matched to a gene: 7. The CDR3 contains 13 residues. CDR3 residues: CAIQGQGANGYTF. The CDR3 DNA reads as TGTGCCATACAGGGACAGGGGGCAAACGGCTACACCTTC.

The sample holds one count of this clone. The CDR3 DNA sequence: TGTGCCAGCAGCTTAACCTCGGGGAACGAGCAGTACTTC. This gives the protein CASSLTSGNEQYF. The chain has TRBV13 and TRBJ2-7; the D gene is possibly TRBD2 (5 bases). The CDR3 runs 13 residues. V was pared by 2 bases and J by 5 bases, with 10 bases between. Germline V gene lookup returns CDR1 PRHDT and CDR2 FYEKMQ (reference sequence). The entire variable domain, with the rest obtained from reference TRBV13 and TRBJ2-7, is as follows: AAGVIQSPRHLIKEKRETATLKCYPIPRHDTVYWYQQGPGQDPQFLISFYEKMQSDKGSIPDRFSAQQFSDYHSELNMSSLELGDSALYFCASSLTSGNEQYFGPGTRLTVT.

The chain employs TRBV6-6 and TRBJ1-2; weak D call: TRBD1 (6 bases). The V gene lost 7 bases and the J gene lost 7 bases, with 22 bases spanning the gap. CDR3 size: 15 residues. Germline CDR1 is MNHNY and CDR2 is SVGAGI (reference sequence). The chain's CDR3 is CASNLAGGAASGYTF. CDR3 sequence (DNA): TGTGCCAGCAATTTGGCTGGGGGCGCGGCTAGTGGCTACACCTTC.

This clone was found once. The J gene is TRBJ2-7, the V gene TRBV19, with 7 bases fitting TRBD1. The CDR3 is 12 residues long. With V trimmed by 8 bases and J by 2 bases, 3 bases remained unmatched. CDR1 and CDR2 (germline): LNHDA, SQIVND (reference sequence). The CDR3, as DNA: TGTGCCAGTGAGGGACAGACCTACGAGCAGTACTTC. This sequence encodes CASEGQTYEQYF. Supplemented by reference TRBV19 and TRBJ2-7, the full variable domain reads DGGITQSPKYLFRKEGQNVTLSCEQNLNHDAMYWYRQDPGQGLRLIYYSQIVNDFQKGDIAEGYSVSREKKESFPLTVTSAQKNPTAFYLCASEGQTYEQYFGPGTRLTVT.

V is TRBV7-3 and J is TRBJ2-1, with TRBD2 as a possible D gene (6 bases). Germline loops: CDR1 SGHTA, CDR2 FQGTGA. The V gene lost 2 bases and the J gene lost 5 bases, with 13 bases spanning the gap. This CDR3 region has 15 residues. The CDR3 region is CASSLGLGRNNEQFF. The CDR3 nucleotides are TGTGCCAGCAGCTTAGGCCTAGGGAGGAACAATGAGCAGTTCTTC.